The sequence of this T cell receptor (beta chain) was determined in a study of T-cell reconstitution after alpha-beta-depleted transplantation in children (dated by TCRdb to 2015 to 2016). In the study overall: T-cell immune reconstitution after TCRalphabeta/CD19-depleted allogeneic hematopoietic cell transplantation in children was quantitatively tracked in the study by means of TCR repertoire profiling.

The V and J ends are trimmed by 9 bases and 3 bases, leaving 21 bases between them. The CDR3 contains 15 residues, cysteine and phenylalanine counted. The entry retains the CDR3 DNA only, 45 bases that are in frame from base 1. CDR1 MNHNS and CDR2 SASEGT are derived from the germline V gene. This clonotype appeared many times. Its antigen is still unknown. One base away there is no much larger clone; base qualities are not given. Library preparation employed PCR. Sequencing was carried out with an Illumina HiSeq 2500. Molecular barcoding was employed in the preparation of TCR libraries, with unique molecular identifiers being used to normalize TCRbeta repertoire quantification. In TCRdb, the public reads were trimmed at Q25 with fastp and aligned with MiXCR, with productive beta chains retained. Under each unique CDR3 protein, matching rows form one entry showing the most common genes and DNA. Recorded for this sample are hundreds of thousands of distinct CDR3 sequences; approximately 15% of them occurred a single time. The ten biggest clones cover approximately 1% of the sample.

The sequence derives from a human donor who donated a stem cell graft to a child with acute myeloid leukemia. The sample consisted of PBMCs from the stem cell graft donor, taken from the stem cell graft. This receptor chain uses TRBV6-1 and TRBJ2-7, and TRBD1 may be the D gene, going by 5 matching bases. For the CDR3, the sequence is CASQSPTARNYEQYF. The nucleotide sequence is given as TGTGCCAGTCAAAGCCCGACAGCCAGAAACTACGAGCAGTACTTC.